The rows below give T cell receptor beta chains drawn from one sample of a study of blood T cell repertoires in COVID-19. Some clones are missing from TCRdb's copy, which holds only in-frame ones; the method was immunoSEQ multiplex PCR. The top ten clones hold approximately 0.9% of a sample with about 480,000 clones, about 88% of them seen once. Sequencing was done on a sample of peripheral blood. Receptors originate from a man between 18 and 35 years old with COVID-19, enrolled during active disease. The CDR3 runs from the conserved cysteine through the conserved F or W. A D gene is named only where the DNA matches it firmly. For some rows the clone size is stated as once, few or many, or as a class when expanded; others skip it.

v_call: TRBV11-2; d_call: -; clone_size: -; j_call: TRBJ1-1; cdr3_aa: CASSSSGVNTEAFF; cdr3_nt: TGTGCCAGCAGTTCTAGCGGGGTAAACACTGAAGCTTTCTTT
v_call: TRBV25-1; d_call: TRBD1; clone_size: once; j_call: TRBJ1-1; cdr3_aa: CASSPRDSSTEAFF; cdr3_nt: TGTGCCAGCAGTCCCCGGGACAGTTCAACTGAAGCTTTCTTT
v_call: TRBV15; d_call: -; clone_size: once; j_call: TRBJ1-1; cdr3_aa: CATSRDGRGTEAFF; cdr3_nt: TGTGCCACCAGCAGAGATGGGCGGGGCACTGAAGCTTTCTTT
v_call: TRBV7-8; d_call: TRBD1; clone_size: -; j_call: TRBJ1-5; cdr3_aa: CASSLGWGDRGGRSNQPQHF; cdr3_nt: TGTGCCAGCAGCTTAGGCTGGGGAGACAGGGGAGGTAGAAGCAATCAGCCCCAGCATTTT
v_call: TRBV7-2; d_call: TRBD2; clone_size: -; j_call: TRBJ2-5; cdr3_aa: CASSWGLGGETQYF; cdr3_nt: TGTGCCAGCAGCTGGGGACTAGGCGGGGAGACCCAGTACTTC
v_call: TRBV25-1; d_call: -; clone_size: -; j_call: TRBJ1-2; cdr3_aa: CASSESGGNYGYTF; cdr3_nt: TGTGCCAGCAGTGAATCTGGCGGTAACTATGGCTACACCTTC
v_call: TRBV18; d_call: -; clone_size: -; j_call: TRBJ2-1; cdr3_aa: CASSPTGQTGEQFF; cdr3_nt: TGTGCCAGCTCACCTACCGGACAGACGGGTGAGCAGTTCTTC
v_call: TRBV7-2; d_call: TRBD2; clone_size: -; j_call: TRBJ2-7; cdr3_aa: CASSSSGGLYEQYF; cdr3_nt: TGTGCCAGCAGCTCCAGCGGGGGGCTCTACGAGCAGTACTTC
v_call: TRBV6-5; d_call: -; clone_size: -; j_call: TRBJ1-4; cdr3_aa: CASSPSARGKLFF; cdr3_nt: TGTGCCAGCAGCCCCTCGGCTAGGGGAAAACTGTTTTTT
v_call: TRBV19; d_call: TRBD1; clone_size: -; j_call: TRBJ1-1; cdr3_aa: CASSPWQGANTEAFF; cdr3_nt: TGTGCCAGTAGCCCCTGGCAGGGGGCAAACACTGAAGCTTTCTTT
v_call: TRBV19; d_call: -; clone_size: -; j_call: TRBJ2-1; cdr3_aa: CASTTGTDYNEQFF; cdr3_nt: TGTGCCAGTACTACCGGGACTGACTACAATGAGCAGTTCTTC
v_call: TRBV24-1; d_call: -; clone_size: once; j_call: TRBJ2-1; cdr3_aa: CATSDFASGVHEQFF; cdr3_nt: TGTGCCACCAGTGATTTCGCGTCGGGAGTCCATGAGCAGTTCTTC
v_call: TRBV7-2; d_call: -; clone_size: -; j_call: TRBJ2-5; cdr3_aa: CASTKGFGETQYF; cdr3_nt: TGTGCCAGCACAAAGGGGTTCGGGGAGACCCAGTACTTC
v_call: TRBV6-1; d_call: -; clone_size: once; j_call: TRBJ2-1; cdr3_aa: CASSEDLLRGNEQFF; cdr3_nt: TGTGCCAGCAGTGAAGACCTATTGCGGGGCAATGAGCAGTTCTTC
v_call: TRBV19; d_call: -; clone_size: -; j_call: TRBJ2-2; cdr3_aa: CASHWAGYTGELFF; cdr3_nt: TGTGCCAGCCACTGGGCAGGGTACACCGGGGAGCTGTTTTTT
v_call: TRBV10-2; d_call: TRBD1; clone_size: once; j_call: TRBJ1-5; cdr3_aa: CASSESQGAGQPQHF; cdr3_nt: TGCGCCAGCAGTGAGTCCCAGGGGGCAGGTCAGCCCCAGCATTTT